Below, one T cell receptor beta chain is given with its context. This clonotype has at least ten counts. Its binding antigen is unknown. No clone much larger than this one lies a single base away; base qualities are absent. V loses 2 bases, J loses 8 bases, and the germline ends lie 13 bases apart. The CDR3 starts with the cysteine, ends with the phenylalanine, and has 13 residues. Only CDR3 DNA is held: 39 bases, read in frame from base 1. The germline V gene (reference sequence) provides CDR1 DFQATT and CDR2 SNEGSKA. This specimen belongs to a study of T cells in Graves' hyperthyroidism and ophthalmopathy (dated by TCRdb to between 2018 and 2021). Background for the entire study: Peripheral blood samples were taken at the time of initial diagnosis, prior to any treatment. The paper describes TCR Vbeta CDR3 sequencing of some 130 peripheral blood samples, made up of under 50 ophthalmopathy patients, around 78 hyperthyroidism patients and around 17 progressor patients. The study also compared thyroid tissue and blood T-cell repertoires from 5 to 7 Graves' hyperthyroidism patients. After blood sampling, hyperthyroidism patients were treated with methimazole at a starting dose of 30 mg daily, and ophthalmopathy patients were treated with high-dose intravenous methylprednisolone. The 85 to 100 discovery patients were randomly split 7:3 into training and test sets. To identify distinguishing TCR V-J signatures, a discovery cohort of 90 to 100 patients was used, comprising 40 to 45 with Graves' ophthalmopathy and 57 with stable Graves' hyperthyroidism. Whether ophthalmopathy could be predicted prospectively was tested in an independent validation cohort made up of roughly 19 hyperthyroidism patients plus 17 patients who later progressed to ophthalmopathy.

Here is what the overall study found, with its caveats: In cross-validation, a model built on a 13 V-J signature told ophthalmopathy apart from stable hyperthyroidism with 85% to 90% sensitivity and roughly 82% specificity, and in testing the same model reached 80%/75%. Most expanded thyroid clonotypes (frequency above 0.001) were also detected in blood, a finding suggesting that blood repertoires may reflect thyroid immune responses. In validation, the model predicted progression to ophthalmopathy with 55% to 71% sensitivity and over 72% specificity, a median of about 6 months before onset. No statistical method was used to set the sample size in advance, and investigators knew the group allocation.

Amplification of TCR beta CDR3 regions was carried out from RNA transcripts. The first round of RT-PCR for the TCR CDR3 was performed with the HTBI primer set and the Qiagen OneStep RT-PCR kit. A second multiplex PCR round built the libraries, followed by size selection and purification. The libraries were sequenced on an Illumina HiSeq2000 using paired-end 100 bp reads. On the study's bioinformatics: SOAPnuke was used to process the raw data, removing reads that contained adapters or uncalled bases, had a mean Phred below 15, or lacked an exact match to the constant primer or identifier. High-quality paired reads were merged with COPE v1.2.5, and unique nucleotide sequences were defined as clonotypes. MiTCR v1.1 was used to align clonotypes to the IMGT TRBV, TRBD and TRBJ reference segments. The analysis was restricted to V-J combinations with a frequency above 0.0001, which together covered 99.2% of the repertoires. The TCS score was defined as F50 (clonal expansion) divided by E x V (chaos), with BLOSUM62-based TCRdist calculated between CDR3 peptides within each V-J. Welch's t-statistics and random forest reduced 500 to 650 V-J features to 10 to 15, which were used in a naive Bayes classifier (R e1071). Starting from the raw public reads, TCRdb applied fastp trimming at Q25, assembled clones with MiXCR and retained in-frame beta chains. Each entry is one CDR3 protein sequence, shown with its most common DNA and genes. The V and J calls follow TCRdb's processing rather than the paper's. This sample comprises under 450,000 distinct CDR3 sequences, 15% to 18% of them detected only once. The ten largest clones represent around an eighth of the sample.

Stable Graves' hyperthyroidism was defined as the absence of progression to ophthalmopathy over 18 months of follow-up. Hyperthyroidism patients were newly diagnosed, had a disease duration of under 2 months, and were aged 18 to 65 years. Patients with uncontrolled infections, other autoimmune diseases, pregnancy or lactation were excluded. Diagnoses were established on the basis of clinical symptoms, serum thyroxine and TRAb, thyroid ultrasound, and orbital computed tomography. PBMCs were isolated from 7.5 to 10 ml of fresh peripheral blood by Ficoll-Paque density gradient centrifugation. Total RNA was extracted using Trizol reagent, and RNA quality was assessed on an Agilent 2100 Bioanalyzer.

This sequence originates from a woman aged 18-35 years with Graves' hyperthyroidism. The chain links TRBV20-1 with TRBJ2-1; a weak D assignment points to TRBD2 (6 bases agree). Input material: blood. Here is the DNA: TGCAGTGCTAGATCGGGACTTGTCGATGAGCAGTTCTTC. Its coded protein is CSARSGLVDEQFF.